This TCR beta chain was sequenced in a study of post-analysis software for immune sequencing data. The study's findings and limits: A handful of TRBV segments appeared more often in patients than in controls, and TRBV5-6, TRBV5-1 and TRBV20-1 were among these.

V lost 4 bases and J 0 bases, leaving 14 bases between the germline ends. CDR1 and CDR2 (germline): SGHKS, YYEKEE (reference sequence). The CDR3 has 16 residues. On this clonotype: Its cognate antigen is unknown.

Unique molecular identifiers were carried by the TCR beta cDNA libraries. TCRdb re-called the PCR reads through MiXCR, storing one row per CDR3 protein. There are more than 500,000 distinct CDR3 sequences in the sample; 30% to 40% occur only once, and 5% to 6% lies in the top ten. This receptor was taken from a girl aged 2-17 years with multiple sclerosis. The sample consisted of blood. The chain uses TRBV5-5 and TRBJ2-1; D gene ambiguous. CDR3 loop: CASSTRGSRSYNEQFF. CDR3 nucleotide sequence: TGTGCCAGCAGCACCCGTGGTAGCCGCTCCTACAATGAGCAGTTCTTC.